This passage covers 32 T cell receptor beta chains from one sample sequenced in a study of blood T cell repertoires in COVID-19. TCRdb's copy holds only in-frame clones and misses some; the assay was immunoSEQ multiplex PCR. The sample consists of more than 45,000 clones, 75% to 90% of them appearing once. Sequencing input: peripheral blood. All receptors come from a woman at least 80 years old with COVID-19, enrolled during active disease.

This chain uses TRBV7-8 with TRBJ2-7, with TRBD1 matching over 10 bases. The CDR3 consists of 14 residues. V dropped 5 bases and J dropped 6; count of bases not matched to a gene: 7. Germline CDR1 is SGHVS and CDR2 is FQNEAQ. The CDR3 loop is CASSPRQGASEQYF. The CDR3 nucleotides are TGTGCCAGCAGCCCGCGACAGGGGGCAAGCGAGCAGTACTTC.

In nucleotides, the CDR3 is TGTGCCAGTGTAACAGGGGTGGGAAATCAGCCCCAGCATTTT. Translated: CASVTGVGNQPQHF. The J gene is TRBJ1-5, the V gene TRBV19, with TRBD1 matching over 7 bases. The J segment lost 4 bases and the V segment lost 8 bases, leaving 8 bases of the junction unmatched. This CDR3 has 14 residues. Germline V gene data show CDR1 as LNHDA and CDR2 as SQIVND (reference sequence).

The rearrangement uses TRBV9 and TRBJ2-7, with a tentative D call TRBD2 (5 bases). CDR3 length equals 14 residues. Trimming took off 4 bases at V and 0 bases at J, with 11 bases between the two ends. The germline V gene has CDR1 SGDLS and CDR2 YYNGEE. In nucleotides, the CDR3 is TGTGCCAGCAGCACCATAGCGAACTCCTACGAGCAGTACTTC. Translating gives CASSTIANSYEQYF.

The genes are TRBV18 and TRBJ1-2; 7 positions match TRBD1. CDR3 size: 16 residues. V gave up 2 bases and J gave up 2 bases; unmatched junction bases: 8. Germline V CDR1 and CDR2: KGHSH, LQKENI. The CDR3 is CASSPSGQRSNYGYTF. The CDR3 region has the DNA TGTGCCAGCTCACCATCGGGACAGCGGTCAAACTATGGCTACACCTTC.

This rearrangement joins TRBV6-1 to TRBJ2-7; TRBD1 matches 7 bases. Germline V gene sequence: CDR1 MNHNS, CDR2 SASEGT. The V gene end was trimmed by 10 bases and the J gene end by 2 bases; junction bases not matched to a gene: 11. The length of the CDR3 is 14 residues. The CDR3 sequence is CATDGQVFPYEQYF. CDR3 nucleotide sequence: TGTGCCACCGACGGACAGGTCTTTCCCTACGAGCAGTACTTC.

This clone is a singleton in its sample. The genes are TRBV19 and TRBJ1-5; tentatively, D is TRBD1 (5 bases). The V gene lost 8 bases and the J gene lost 6 bases, with 14 bases spanning the gap. The length of the CDR3 is 13 residues. Germline CDR1 is LNHDA and CDR2 is SQIVND (reference sequence). DNA for the CDR3: TGTGCCAGTGGGAGGGACGGACTTCAGCCCCAGCATTTT. Translating it yields CASGRDGLQPQHF.

The V call is TRBV5-1, the J call TRBJ1-2, with 8 bases matching TRBD1. The V segment lost 4 bases and the J segment 8 bases; nucleotides outside the gene matches: 10. Germline CDR1 and CDR2: SGHRS and YFSETQ. CDR3 size: 14 residues. The DNA of the CDR3 is TGCGCCAGCAGCCCGACAGGACAGGGAGGAGGCTACACCTTC. Translating gives CASSPTGQGGGYTF.

The rearrangement joins TRBV11-1 to TRBJ1-6; D gene unclear. V lost 5 bases and J lost 4, with 9 bases in between. The CDR3 covers 14 residues. Germline V gene data show CDR1 as SGHAT and CDR2 as FQDESV (reference sequence). CDR3 region: CASSVDGYNSPLHF. The CDR3 nucleotides are TGTGCCAGCAGCGTCGACGGGTATAATTCACCCCTCCACTTT.

The V gene is TRBV5-1, the J gene TRBJ2-1; 15 positions agree with TRBD2. The V gene's germline CDR1 is SGHRS and CDR2 YFSETQ. V lost 4 bases, J lost 4 bases, and 6 bases stayed unmatched. CDR3 length: 17 amino acids. Here the CDR3 DNA reads TGCGCCAGCAGCAAGGGGACTAGCGGGGGGTTTTACAATGAGCAGTTCTTC. This codes for CASSKGTSGGFYNEQFF.

The chain combines TRBV18 with TRBJ2-7, with D perhaps matching TRBD2 (6 bases). The CDR3 extends over 13 amino acids. Germline V gene data show CDR1 as KGHSH and CDR2 as LQKENI. V was shortened by 3 bases and J by 7 bases, with 13 bases between the two germline ends. The CDR3 is CASSPGLGGEQYF. DNA of the CDR3: TGTGCCAGCTCACCGGGACTGGGCGGGGAGCAGTACTTC.

This chain joins TRBV3-1 (or the pseudogene TRBV3-2) and TRBJ2-5; the match to TRBD1 covers 8 bases. This CDR3 has 16 amino acids. CDR1 and CDR2 from the germline V gene are LGHDT and YNNKEL (reference sequence). V was clipped by 4 bases and J by 4 bases; unmatched bases: 11. The CDR3 here is CASSPPGQGAGETQYF. The DNA for the CDR3 is TGTGCCAGCAGCCCCCCCGGGCAGGGGGCAGGAGAGACCCAGTACTTC.

This rearrangement joins TRBV23-1 to TRBJ1-2; no clear D gene. TRBV23-1 falls under the ORF class, with uncertain function. The CDR3 is 11 residues long. V lost 4 bases, J lost 3 bases, and 3 bases lay in between. This chain's CDR3 is CASSPYYGYTF. In DNA, the CDR3 is TGCGCCAGCAGTCCCTACTATGGCTACACCTTC.

This chain links TRBV19 with TRBJ1-3; tentative D call: TRBD1 (5 bases). Deletions cut 1 base from V and 0 bases from J, with 13 bases between. The CDR3 runs to 17 residues. From germline, CDR1 is LNHDA and CDR2 SQIVND (reference sequence). CDR3 DNA: TGTGCCAGTAGTATAGGCCGACGACAGATCTCTGGAAACACCATATATTTT. Protein sequence: CASSIGRRQISGNTIYF.

The chain couples TRBV27 to TRBJ2-5; TRBD2 agrees at 15 bases. The CDR3 loop spans 16 amino acids. Germline V gene lookup returns CDR1 MNHEY and CDR2 SMNVEV (reference sequence). With V trimmed by 8 bases and J by 0 bases, 4 bases remained unmatched. In DNA form, the CDR3 reads TGTGCCAGCCGTAGGACTAGCGGGGGGGACCAAGAGACCCAGTACTTC. Its protein is CASRRTSGGDQETQYF.

The chain is built from TRBV2 and TRBJ2-1, with 8 bases that match TRBD2. V lost 1 base to trimming and J lost 7 bases; unmatched junction nucleotides: 6. Germline V lookup: CDR1 SNHLY, CDR2 FYNNEI. This CDR3 spans 15 amino acids. CDR3: CASSEEAGAVNEQFF. The CDR3 DNA reads as TGTGCCAGCAGTGAAGAAGCGGGGGCAGTGAATGAGCAGTTCTTC.

The CDR3 region has the DNA TGTGCCAGCAGCCAGAAACAGGGGCCCAAAAACATTCAGTACTTC. It is translated as CASSQKQGPKNIQYF. V is TRBV7-6 and J is TRBJ2-4; 7 nucleotides match TRBD1. V was clipped by 5 bases and J by 2 bases; unmatched bases: 6. CDR1 and CDR2 (germline): SGHVS, FNYEAQ. The CDR3 covers 15 residues.

CDR3 residues: CAISRGASVYEQYF. The CDR3 DNA follows: TGTGCCATCAGTAGGGGCGCTAGCGTCTACGAGCAGTACTTC. The chain uses TRBV10-3 and TRBJ2-7; maybe TRBD2 (6 bases). Trimming cost V 5 bases and J 3 bases, with 14 bases left between them. The CDR3 extends over 14 amino acids. Looked up from germline, CDR1 is ENHRY and CDR2 is SYGVKD.

A remark on this clone: The same CDR3 can be traced to other DNA sequences in this sample. CDR3 nucleotides: TGTGCCTGGACCCGGGGGAACACTGAAGCTTTCTTT. This encodes CAWTRGNTEAFF. The chain has TRBV30 and TRBJ1-1; D call uncertain. Germline V CDR1 and CDR2: GTSNPN, SVGIG (reference sequence). The V gene lost 4 bases and the J gene lost 1 base, with 7 bases spanning the gap. The CDR3 covers 12 residues.

This clone was recorded once. V and J are TRBV5-1 and TRBJ2-3, with a possible D match to TRBD1 (6 bases). The CDR3 runs 15 residues. V was shortened by 4 bases and J by 3 bases, with 15 bases between the two germline ends. Germline lookup yields CDR1 SGHRS and CDR2 YFSETQ. The CDR3 is CASSLFGGATDTQYF. The CDR3, as DNA: TGCGCCAGCAGCCTTTTTGGGGGCGCTACAGATACGCAGTATTTT.

This chain connects TRBV19 to TRBJ2-3; 7 nucleotides agree with TRBD1. CDR1 LNHDA and CDR2 SQIVND come from the germline V gene (reference sequence). This CDR3 contains 15 residues. V lost 7 bases and J lost 2; bases outside the gene matches: 9. The CDR3, as DNA: TGTGCCAGTACCCTTAGAGGGGGCATCACAGATACGCAGTATTTT. Protein sequence: CASTLRGGITDTQYF.

The rearrangement joins TRBV5-1 to TRBJ2-5; 9 positions match TRBD1. The J segment lost 2 bases and the V segment lost 2 bases, leaving 1 base of the junction unmatched. The CDR3 extends over 14 amino acids. The germline CDR1 and CDR2 sequences are SGHRS and YFSETQ. The CDR3 region is CASSLQGAQETQYF. CDR3 DNA sequence: TGCGCCAGCAGCTTACAGGGGGCTCAAGAGACCCAGTACTTC.

The CDR3 spells CASSRTGVVTEAFF. In nucleotides, the CDR3 is TGTGCCAGCAGTCGGACAGGGGTTGTCACTGAAGCTTTCTTT. The J gene is TRBJ1-1, the V gene TRBV6-5; 9 bases line up with TRBD1. V dropped 5 bases and J dropped 4; count of bases not matched to a gene: 5. In germline, CDR1 is MNHEY, CDR2 SVGAGI. The CDR3 is made up of 14 amino acids.

In nucleotides, the CDR3 is TGTGCCAGCAGCCGGGCCACAGGGCCTAACACAGATACGCAGTATTTT. It specifies CASSRATGPNTDTQYF. The J gene is TRBJ2-3, the V gene TRBV7-9, with TRBD1 as a possible D gene (6 bases). Trimming took 5 bases from V and 2 from J, leaving 17 bases between them. Germline loops: CDR1 SEHNR, CDR2 FQNEAQ (reference sequence). The CDR3 runs 16 residues. Combining the CDR3 with reference TRBV7-9 and TRBJ2-3 gives the whole variable domain DTGVSQNPRHKITKRGQNVTFRCDPISEHNRLYWYRQTLGQGPEFLTYFQNEAQLEKSRLLSDRFSAERPKGSFSTLEIQRTEQGDSAMYLCASSRATGPNTDTQYFGPGTRLTVL.

The chain joins TRBV11-2 to TRBJ2-5; TRBD1 matches at 9 bases. The V segment lost 5 bases and the J segment 1 base; nucleotides outside the gene matches: 5. Germline lookup yields CDR1 SGHAT and CDR2 FQNNGV. The CDR3 loop spans 15 amino acids. CDR3 nucleotide sequence: TGTGCCAGCAGCGTGGACAGGGGTGGCCAAGAGACCCAGTACTTC. Translating gives CASSVDRGGQETQYF.

The chain is built from TRBV18 and TRBJ2-1; TRBD1 aligns across 7 bases. CDR1 KGHSH and CDR2 LQKENI come from the germline V gene. The CDR3 is made up of 15 amino acids. Unmatched junction bases numbered 12, after V lost 6 bases and J lost 7 bases. The CDR3 sequence is CASSDTGASRNEQFF. In DNA form, the CDR3 reads TGTGCCAGCTCCGATACAGGGGCCTCCCGTAATGAGCAGTTCTTC.

V gene TRBV3-1 (or the pseudogene TRBV3-2) combines with J gene TRBJ1-3; D gene ambiguous. V lost 4 bases and J 1 base, leaving 5 bases between the germline ends. Germline CDR1 LGHDT, CDR2 YNNKEL (reference sequence). CDR3 length: 13 amino acids. The CDR3 DNA follows: TGTGCCAGCAGCCCGTCTTCTGGAAACACCATATATTTT. Its translation is CASSPSSGNTIYF.

CDR3 DNA: TGCGCCAGCAGCCAACTTCCGAGCTCTGGGGCCAACGTCCTGACTTTC. This sequence encodes CASSQLPSSGANVLTF. The chain is built from TRBV4-1 and TRBJ2-6; D gene ambiguous. The CDR3 sequence is 16 residues long. Per the germline V gene, CDR1 is MGHRA and CDR2 is YSYEKL. Trimming shortened V by 2 bases and J by 0 bases, and 8 bases separated the two germline ends.

V is TRBV11-1 and J is TRBJ2-3, with D possibly being TRBD2 (6 bases). V lost 8 bases and J lost 5, with 14 bases in between. This CDR3 is 13 amino acids long. Germline CDR1 and CDR2: SGHAT and FQDESV (reference sequence). CDR3 sequence: CASALGGVDTQYF. The CDR3 DNA reads TGTGCCAGCGCGTTGGGGGGAGTAGATACGCAGTATTTT.

The chain has TRBV29-1 and TRBJ2-7, with TRBD2 identical over 15 bases. In germline, CDR1 is SQVTM, CDR2 ANQGSEA. CDR3 length: 16 amino acids. V dropped 6 bases and J dropped 2; count of bases not matched to a gene: 8. This CDR3 reads CSVRSGTSGGTYEQYF. The CDR3 DNA reads TGCAGCGTGCGTTCGGGGACTAGCGGGGGGACCTACGAGCAGTACTTC.

The gene calls are TRBV5-1 and TRBJ2-4; 7 bases align to TRBD2. CDR1 and CDR2 from the germline V gene are SGHRS and YFSETQ. Losses at the gene ends were 2 bases for V and 0 bases for J; bases not matched to a gene: 11. The CDR3 consists of 18 residues. For the CDR3, the DNA is TGCGCCAGCAGCTTTAACGTGGGCGGGGGATTAGCCAAAAACATTCAGTACTTC. This gives the protein CASSFNVGGGLAKNIQYF.

This sequence joins TRBV5-1 and TRBJ2-7; no definite D call. V was shortened by 4 bases and J by 0 bases, with 11 bases between the two germline ends. CDR3 length: 14 amino acids. Germline V lookup: CDR1 SGHRS, CDR2 YFSETQ. The DNA for the CDR3 is TGCGCCAGCAGCGTCCCGGGTTCCTCCTACGAGCAGTACTTC. Translation gives CASSVPGSSYEQYF.

This rearrangement joins TRBV6-2 or TRBV6-3 to TRBJ1-2, with 7 bases matching TRBD1. The germline gives CDR1 MNHEY, CDR2 SVGEGT. J was trimmed by 2 bases and V by 4 bases; bases with no gene match: 7. The CDR3 is 15 amino acids. This CDR3 is CASSSPGQPNYGYTF. Written as DNA, the CDR3 is TGTGCCAGCAGTTCACCGGGACAGCCGAACTATGGCTACACCTTC.